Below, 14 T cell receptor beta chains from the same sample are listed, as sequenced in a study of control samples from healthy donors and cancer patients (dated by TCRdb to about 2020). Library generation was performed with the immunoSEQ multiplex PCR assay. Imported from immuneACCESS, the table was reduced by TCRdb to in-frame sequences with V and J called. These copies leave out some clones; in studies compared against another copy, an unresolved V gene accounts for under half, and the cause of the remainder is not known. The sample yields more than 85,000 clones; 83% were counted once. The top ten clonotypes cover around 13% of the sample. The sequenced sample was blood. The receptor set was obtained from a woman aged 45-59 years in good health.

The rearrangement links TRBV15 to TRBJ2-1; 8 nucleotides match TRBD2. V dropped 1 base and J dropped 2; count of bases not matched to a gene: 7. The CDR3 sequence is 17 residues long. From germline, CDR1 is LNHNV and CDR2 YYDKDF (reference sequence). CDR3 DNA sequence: TGTGCCACCAGCAGAGCCCCGGGGGGGAGGGCCTACAATGAGCAGTTCTTC. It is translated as CATSRAPGGRAYNEQFF.

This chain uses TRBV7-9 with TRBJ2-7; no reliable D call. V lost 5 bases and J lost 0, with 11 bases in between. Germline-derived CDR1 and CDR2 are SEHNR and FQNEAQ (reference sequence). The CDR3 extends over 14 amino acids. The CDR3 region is CASSPDGFSYEQYF. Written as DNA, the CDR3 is TGTGCCAGCAGCCCCGACGGGTTCTCCTACGAGCAGTACTTC.

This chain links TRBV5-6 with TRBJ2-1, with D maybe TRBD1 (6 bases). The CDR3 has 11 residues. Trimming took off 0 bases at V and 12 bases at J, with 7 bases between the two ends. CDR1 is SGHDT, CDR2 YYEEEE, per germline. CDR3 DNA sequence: TGTGCCAGCAGCTTGGGAGGGGGGCAGTTCTTC. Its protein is CASSLGGGQFF.

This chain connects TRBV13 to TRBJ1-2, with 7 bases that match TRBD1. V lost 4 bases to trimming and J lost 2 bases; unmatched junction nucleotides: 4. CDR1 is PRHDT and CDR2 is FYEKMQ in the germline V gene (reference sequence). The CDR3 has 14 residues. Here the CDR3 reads CASSSMGQNYGYTF. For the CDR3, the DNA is TGTGCCAGCAGCTCAATGGGACAGAACTATGGCTACACCTTC.

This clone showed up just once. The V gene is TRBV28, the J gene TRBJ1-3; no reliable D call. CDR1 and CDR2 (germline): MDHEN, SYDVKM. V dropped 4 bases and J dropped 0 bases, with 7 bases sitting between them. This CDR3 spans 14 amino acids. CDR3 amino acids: CASSSPSSGNTIYF. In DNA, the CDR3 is TGTGCCAGCAGTTCCCCAAGCTCTGGAAACACCATATATTTT.

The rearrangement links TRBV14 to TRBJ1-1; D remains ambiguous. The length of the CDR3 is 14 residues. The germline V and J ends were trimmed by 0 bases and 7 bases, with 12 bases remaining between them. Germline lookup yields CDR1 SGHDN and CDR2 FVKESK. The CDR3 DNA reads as TGTGCCAGCAGCCAAGATCTTGTGTGGGGTGAAGCTTTCTTT. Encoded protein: CASSQDLVWGEAFF.

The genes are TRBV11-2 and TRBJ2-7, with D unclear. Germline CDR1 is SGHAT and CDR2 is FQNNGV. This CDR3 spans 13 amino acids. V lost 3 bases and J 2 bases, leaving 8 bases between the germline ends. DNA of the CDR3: TGTGCCAGCAGCTTGTCCGGAACCTACGAGCAGTACTTC. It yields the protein CASSLSGTYEQYF.

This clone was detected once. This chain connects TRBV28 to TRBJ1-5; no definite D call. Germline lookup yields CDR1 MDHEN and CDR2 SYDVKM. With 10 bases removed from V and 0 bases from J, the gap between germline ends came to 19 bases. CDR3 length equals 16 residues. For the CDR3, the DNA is TGTGCCACTTGGACGGGCCCAACTTATAGCAATCAGCCCCAGCATTTT. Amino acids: CATWTGPTYSNQPQHF.

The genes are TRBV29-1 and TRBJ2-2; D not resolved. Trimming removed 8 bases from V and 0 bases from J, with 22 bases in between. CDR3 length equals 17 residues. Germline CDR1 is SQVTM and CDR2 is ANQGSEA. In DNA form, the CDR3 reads TGCAGCTTCGGACCCCGAAGGGCCCCAGCGAACACCGGGGAGCTGTTTTTT. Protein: CSFGPRRAPANTGELFF.

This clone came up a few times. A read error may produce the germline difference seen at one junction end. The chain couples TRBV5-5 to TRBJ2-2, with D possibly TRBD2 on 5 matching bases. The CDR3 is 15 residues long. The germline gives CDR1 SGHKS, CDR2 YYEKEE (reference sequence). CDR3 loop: CASSLEGSEHRGAVF. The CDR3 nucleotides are TGTGCCAGCAGCTTGGAAGGGAGTGAACACCGGGGAGCTGTTTTT.

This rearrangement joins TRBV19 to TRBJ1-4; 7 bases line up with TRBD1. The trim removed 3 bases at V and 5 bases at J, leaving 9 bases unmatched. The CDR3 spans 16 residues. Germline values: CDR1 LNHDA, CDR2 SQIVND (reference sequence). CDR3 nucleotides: TGTGCCAGTAGTATCCCTGGGACAGCGCTCAATGAAAAACTGTTTTTT. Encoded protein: CASSIPGTALNEKLFF. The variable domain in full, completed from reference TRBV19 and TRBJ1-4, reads DGGITQSPKYLFRKEGQNVTLSCEQNLNHDAMYWYRQDPGQGLRLIYYSQIVNDFQKGDIAEGYSVSREKKESFPLTVTSAQKNPTAFYLCASSIPGTALNEKLFFGSGTQLSVL.

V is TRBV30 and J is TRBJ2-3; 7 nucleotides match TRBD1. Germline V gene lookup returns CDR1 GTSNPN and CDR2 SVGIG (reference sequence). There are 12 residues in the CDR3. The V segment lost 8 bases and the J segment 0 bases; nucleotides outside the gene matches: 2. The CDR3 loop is CAGTASTDTQYF. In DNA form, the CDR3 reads TGTGCCGGGACAGCTAGCACAGATACGCAGTATTTT.

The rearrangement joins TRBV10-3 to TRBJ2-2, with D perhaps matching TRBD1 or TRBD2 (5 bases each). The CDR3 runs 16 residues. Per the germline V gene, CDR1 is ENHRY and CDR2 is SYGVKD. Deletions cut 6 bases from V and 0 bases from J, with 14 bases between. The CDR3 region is CAIRTGTHANTGELFF. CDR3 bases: TGTGCCATCAGGACCGGGACGCATGCGAACACCGGGGAGCTGTTTTTT.

CDR3 amino acids: CASRKLSGSGNEQFF. DNA for the CDR3: TGTGCCAGTAGGAAACTTAGCGGGAGTGGCAATGAGCAGTTCTTC. This chain links TRBV19 with TRBJ2-1; TRBD2 matches at 9 bases. Per germline, CDR1 LNHDA and CDR2 SQIVND (reference sequence). The CDR3 runs to 15 residues. V was pared by 6 bases and J by 6 bases, with 9 bases of the junction left unmatched.